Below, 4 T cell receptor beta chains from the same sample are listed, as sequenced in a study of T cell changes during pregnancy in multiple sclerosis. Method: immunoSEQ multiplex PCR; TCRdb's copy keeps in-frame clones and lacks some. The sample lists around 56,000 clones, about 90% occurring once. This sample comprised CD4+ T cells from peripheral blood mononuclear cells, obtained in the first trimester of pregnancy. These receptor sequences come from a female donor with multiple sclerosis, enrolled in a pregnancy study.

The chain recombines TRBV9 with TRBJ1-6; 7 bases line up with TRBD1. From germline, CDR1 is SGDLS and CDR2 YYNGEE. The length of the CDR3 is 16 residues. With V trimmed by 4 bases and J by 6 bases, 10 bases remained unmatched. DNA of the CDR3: TGTGCCAGCAGCCCGAGAGGGACAGCTTTTAATTCACCCCTCCACTTT. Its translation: CASSPRGTAFNSPLHF.

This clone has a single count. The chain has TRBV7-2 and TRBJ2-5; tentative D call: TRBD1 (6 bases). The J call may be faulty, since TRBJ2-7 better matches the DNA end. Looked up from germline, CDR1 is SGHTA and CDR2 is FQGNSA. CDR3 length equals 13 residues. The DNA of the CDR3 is TGTGCCTCCGGACAGACCCCGTCCTACGAGCAGTACTTC. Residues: CASGQTPSYEQYF.

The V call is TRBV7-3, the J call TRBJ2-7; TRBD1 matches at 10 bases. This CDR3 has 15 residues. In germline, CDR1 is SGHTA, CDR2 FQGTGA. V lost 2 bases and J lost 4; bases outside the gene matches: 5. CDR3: CASSLRQGARYEQYF. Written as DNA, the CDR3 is TGTGCCAGCAGCTTACGACAGGGGGCGCGGTACGAGCAGTACTTC.

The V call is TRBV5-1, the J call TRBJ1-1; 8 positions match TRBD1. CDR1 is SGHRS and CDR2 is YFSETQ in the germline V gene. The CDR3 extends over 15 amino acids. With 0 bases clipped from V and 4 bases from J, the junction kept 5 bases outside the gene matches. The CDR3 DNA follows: TGCGCCAGCAGCTTGGTCACAGGGGGGAGCACTGAAGCTTTCTTT. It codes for CASSLVTGGSTEAFF.